Included here is one T cell receptor (beta chain) sequence, with context. The sample comes from a study of shared clonotypes between healthy human individuals. For unsorted PBMC, 250 to 350 ng DNA per replicate equaled tens of thousands of T cell genomes. Unsorted PBMC DNA was run through sequencing on ten immunoSEQ deep assay plates. Sequencing used immunoSEQ multiplex PCR; TCRdb keeps in-frame clones, though not all of them. The table includes approximately 470,000 clones, over 70% detected once. The ends were cut back, 5 bases at V and 6 bases at J, with 16 bases in the middle. Germline V gene data show CDR1 as SGHVS and CDR2 as FNYEAQ. The CDR3 length is 15 residues. Unsorted samples, those not sorted, used approximately 100 million PBMCs for genomic DNA.

Material for sequencing was PBMCs. The chain combines TRBV7-6 with TRBJ2-2, with D possibly being TRBD1 or TRBD2 (5 bases each). The source is a woman in her forties in good health. Some clones in this sample may be carry-over from other donors' samples. The CDR3 loop is CASSPAFGGSGELFF. The CDR3 bases are TGTGCCAGCAGCCCCGCGTTTGGGGGATCCGGGGAGCTGTTTTTT.